Only a few counts were recorded for the clone carrying this TCR beta chain. This CDR3 is built from 12 residues. Germline CDR1 KGHDR, CDR2 SFDVKD. V lost 1 base to trimming and J lost 11 bases; unmatched junction nucleotides: 1. These data are taken from a study of blood T cell repertoires in COVID-19. Study details: Italy, Spain and the United States were the sources of the convalescent and acute COVID-19 samples.

In the authors' methods: For nucleated cells, counts were estimated from reference gene primer amplification. Profiling relied on immunoSEQ multiplex PCR, and the TCRdb table lists in-frame clones only, not all of them. That table is the source of V, J and clone size, and D and trimming were worked out from the DNA. The sample yields about 100,000 clones, approximately 90% seen once. Sequencing was done on a sample of peripheral blood. This chain joins TRBV24-1 and TRBJ2-1; the match to TRBD1 covers 7 bases. The sequence came from a man between 50 and 59 years old with active COVID-19. Here the CDR3 DNA reads TGTGCCACCAGTGATTTAAGGGGGCAGCAGTTCTTC. It yields the protein CATSDLRGQQFF.